This TCR beta chain stems from a study of T cell responses to AZD1222 COVID-19 vaccine. Study details: Second-dose groups at about 4 or about 12 weeks were pooled.

Notes on the study in general: Just 5 to 7 AZD1222 recipients tested seropositive at baseline. Repertoire sampling occurred only after the peak T cell response.

Germline V gene lookup returns CDR1 SGHNT and CDR2 YYREEE (reference sequence). CDR3 length: 14 residues. J lost 9 bases, V lost 3 bases, and 8 bases had no gene match. Comments on this clone: Its antigen is still unknown.

This table comes from immunoSEQ multiplex PCR, and its TCRdb copy is limited to in-frame clones, with some not included. The sample contains 150,000 to 200,000 clones, roughly nine tenths of which appear only once. This sequence joins TRBV5-4 and TRBJ2-7; 11 bases are a match to TRBD1. The starting material was peripheral blood, obtained on day 0 of AZD1222 vaccination. The origin of this receptor is an adult in good health. CDR3 sequence (DNA): TGTGCCAGCAGCTCCCGGGACAGGGGGGTTGTGCAGTACTTC. Translating it yields CASSSRDRGVVQYF.